This T cell receptor beta chain derives from a study of human T cells and chemical hapten exposure. In the study overall: Affected patients, primarily female, had alopecia areata, totalis or universalis.

The time point denotes: patch test 1, 2 weeks after DPC sensitization. Sample treatment: therapeutic diphenylcyclopropenone sensitization with weekly scalp DPC. Prior to each patch test being applied, blood was drawn. Extraction yielded total RNA from whole blood (unfractionated). This clonotype was found a few times. V lost 4 bases, J lost 0 bases, and 10 bases lay in between. This CDR3 spans 14 amino acids. CDR1 is LGHDT, CDR2 YNNKEL, per germline (reference sequence). TCRdb re-called the RACE reads through MiXCR, storing one row per CDR3 protein. The sample has tens of thousands of distinct CDR3 sequences; approximately 32% are singletons.

The sequencing used whole blood, collected in connection with sensitization to the hapten diphenylcyclopropenone (DPC). V usage is TRBV3-1 and J usage is TRBJ2-7; D is possibly TRBD1 (6 bases). This clonotype originated in a man aged 35 to 55 with alopecia areata. Some clones in this sample may be carry-over from other donors' samples. This chain's CDR3 is CASSPGDTSYEQYF. The CDR3, as DNA: TGTGCCAGCAGCCCCGGGGACACCTCCTACGAGCAGTACTTC.